The rows below give T cell receptor beta chains drawn from one sample of a study of early T cells in non-severe SARS-CoV-2 infection. TCRdb re-called the 5' RACE reads with MiXCR, one entry per CDR3 protein. The sample includes about 27,000 distinct CDR3 sequences, 2.9% of them seen just once. The sequencing sample was made of whole blood. These receptors originate from an adult who was a healthcare worker with PCR-confirmed SARS-CoV-2 infection or an uninfected control (not recorded which). The CDR3 runs from the conserved cysteine through the conserved F or W. A D gene is named only where the DNA matches it firmly. Clone sizes are given selectively: once, few, many, or a class where the clone is expanded.

D gene	V gene	clone size	J gene	CDR3 DNA	CDR3 protein
.	TRBV4-2	many	TRBJ2-5	TGTGCCAGCAGCCCGGGGACTGAGGATGGGGAGACCCAGTACTTC	CASSPGTEDGETQYF
TRBD2	TRBV19	many	TRBJ2-2	TGTGCCAGTAGGATGGGACTAGCGGGGCCGAACACCGGGGAGCTGTTTTTT	CASRMGLAGPNTGELFF
TRBD2	TRBV20-1	many	TRBJ2-3	TGCAGTGGGGCCTGGACTAGCGGGGGAGTGGCAGATACGCAGTATTTT	CSGAWTSGGVADTQYF
.	TRBV19	many	TRBJ2-5	TGTGCCAGTAGTCCCTCTGGAGGGTACCAAGAGACCCAGTACTTC	CASSPSGGYQETQYF
TRBD1	TRBV6-1	many	TRBJ1-1	TGTGCCAGCAGAATAACAGGGGGCACTGAAGCTTTCTTT	CASRITGGTEAFF
.	TRBV2	.	TRBJ1-5	TGTGCCAGCAGTGTAAAAGAGGGATCTCAGCCCCAGCATTTT	CASSVKEGSQPQHF
TRBD1	TRBV29-1	.	TRBJ2-2	TGCAGCGTGAAGCGGACAGGGCCAAACACCGGGGAGCTGTTTTTT	CSVKRTGPNTGELFF
TRBD2	TRBV2	many	TRBJ2-5	TGTGCCAGCCGACTAGCGGGGGGATCCCAAGAGACCCAGTACTTC	CASRLAGGSQETQYF
.	TRBV27	medium-sized	TRBJ1-2	TGTGCCAGCAGTCAGGGTACCCGGTTTTTGGGAGGCTACACCTTC	CASSQGTRFLGGYTF
.	TRBV12-3/TRBV12-4	many	TRBJ2-3	TGTGCCAGCAGTCAAGTAACTAGCTTGCAGTATTTT	CASSQVTSLQYF
TRBD1	TRBV7-3	many	TRBJ2-5	TGTGCCAGCAGCCCGTCAGGCGGACAGGGGGAGACCCAGTACTTC	CASSPSGGQGETQYF
.	TRBV7-9	many	TRBJ2-3	TGTGCCAGCAGGTCCTCCGGGAGCACAGATACGCAGTATTTT	CASRSSGSTDTQYF
TRBD1	TRBV4-2	many	TRBJ1-6	TGTGCCAGCAGCCAAGAGACAGGGGGGAGTTCACCCCTCCACTTT	CASSQETGGSSPLHF
.	TRBV18	many	TRBJ1-1	TGTGCCAGCTCACTAGGACTACAAAGCGCTGAAGCTTTCTTT	CASSLGLQSAEAFF
TRBD1	TRBV12-3/TRBV12-4	many	TRBJ1-5	TGTGCCAGCAGTCCGAACCGACAGGGCGGTCAGCCCCAGCATTTT	CASSPNRQGGQPQHF
.	TRBV12-3/TRBV12-4	many	TRBJ1-2	TGTGCCAGCAGTCCACAGAGCTATGGCTACACCTTC	CASSPQSYGYTF
.	TRBV11-3	many	TRBJ2-1	TGTGCCAGCAGCCACGGGGACTACAATGAGCAGTTCTTC	CASSHGDYNEQFF
.	TRBV24-1	many	TRBJ2-5	TGTGCCACCAGCGGCGAGTACCAAGAGACCCAGTACTTC	CATSGEYQETQYF
.	TRBV6-5	many	TRBJ2-3	TGTGCCAGCAGTCTGGGCCAGGCTACAGATACGCAGTATTTT	CASSLGQATDTQYF
TRBD2	TRBV19	many	TRBJ2-3	TGTGCCAGTAGTCCGAGCGGGGGGCCCACAGATACGCAGTATTTT	CASSPSGGPTDTQYF
.	TRBV19	many	TRBJ2-2	TGTGCCAGTAGTATTCAATTTTCCGGGGAGCTGTTTTTT	CASSIQFSGELFF
.	TRBV25-1	.	TRBJ2-2	TGTGCCAGCAGTAATGCCGGGGAGCTGTTTTTT	CASSNAGELFF
.	TRBV20-1	many	TRBJ2-3	TGCAGTGCTCTCCCCGGGACCAGGAGAGCGGGTACGCAGTATTTT	CSALPGTRRAGTQYF
TRBD1	TRBV5-4	once	TRBJ2-2	TGTGCCAGCAGCCCCGGGACAGGGGGCGGCACCGGGGAGCTGTTTTTT	CASSPGTGGGTGELFF
TRBD2	TRBV18	medium-sized	TRBJ2-3	TGTGCCAGCTCACCTGGGACTAGCGGCCGCACAGATACGCAGTATTTT	CASSPGTSGRTDTQYF
.	TRBV19	many	TRBJ2-1	TGTGCCAGTAGTATGCCCCCATGGCAGGGGTACTACAATGAGCAGTTCTTC	CASSMPPWQGYYNEQFF
TRBD1	TRBV12-3/TRBV12-4	many	TRBJ1-2	TGTGCCAGCAGCGGGGGGACAGGGGTTCATGGCTACACCTTC	CASSGGTGVHGYTF
.	TRBV10-3	many	TRBJ2-5	TGTGCCATCAGGGAGACGACGGAAGAGACCCAGTACTTC	CAIRETTEETQYF
.	TRBV11-2	.	TRBJ2-4	TGTGCCAGCAGCTTAGTAATACGAAACATTCAGTACTTC	CASSLVIRNIQYF
.	TRBV24-1	many	TRBJ1-2	TGTGCCACCAGACAGGGCGCCTCCTATGGCTACACCTTC	CATRQGASYGYTF
.	TRBV12-5	many	TRBJ2-1	TGTGCTAGTGGTTTATATGGCGGCGGCTACAATGAGCAGTTCTTC	CASGLYGGGYNEQFF
.	TRBV5-1	many	TRBJ2-5	TGCGCCAGCAGCTTGGTCGGGTCCCCAGAGACCCAGTACTTC	CASSLVGSPETQYF
.	TRBV7-6	few	TRBJ2-2	TGTGCCAGCAGCTTAGCGCCAACAGGGAGTTTCGCCGGGGAGCTGTTTTTT	CASSLAPTGSFAGELFF
TRBD2	TRBV7-2	many	TRBJ2-5	TGTGCCAGCAGCGGGGCCCGACTAGCGGGGGGTCGAGAGACCCAGTACTTC	CASSGARLAGGRETQYF
.	TRBV27	many	TRBJ1-1	TGTGCCAGCAGTTTGGGGGGGGCGAACACTGAAGCTTTCTTT	CASSLGGANTEAFF
.	TRBV19	medium-sized	TRBJ2-2	TGTGCCAGCGCTGAACAGCACACCGGGGAGCTGTTTTTT	CASAEQHTGELFF
TRBD2	TRBV6-5	.	TRBJ2-3	TGTGCCAGCAGTTATGGGGGGGGTAGCACAGATACGCAGTATTTT	CASSYGGGSTDTQYF
.	TRBV20-1	many	TRBJ2-3	TGCAGTGCTAGAGGGGGGCTAGCAGGAGATACGCAGTATTTT	CSARGGLAGDTQYF
.	TRBV29-1	many	TRBJ1-1	TGCAGCGTCGCAGGGTTTACCACTGAAGCTTTCTTT	CSVAGFTTEAFF
TRBD2	TRBV7-6	few	TRBJ2-1	TGTGCCAGCAGCTCTGGGACTAGCGGGGATTCACAGTTCTTC	CASSSGTSGDSQFF
.	TRBV12-3/TRBV12-4	many	TRBJ2-3	TGTGCCAGCAGTTGGCCCCGGAGCGGGCAGTATTTT	CASSWPRSGQYF
.	TRBV15	many	TRBJ2-2	TGTGCCACCAGCAGAGATTTTTCCGGGGAGCTGTTTTTT	CATSRDFSGELFF